The clone carrying this T cell receptor beta chain has only a few counts. Its specificity is unknown. The data were obtained in a study of T cells in Graves' hyperthyroidism and ophthalmopathy. Study outcomes and limitations: Separating ophthalmopathy from stable hyperthyroidism was achieved by a 13 V-J model.

TCR beta CDR3 regions were amplified from RNA. First-round RT-PCR targeting the TCR CDR3 was performed with the HTBI primer set. TCRdb independently ran MiXCR on the multiplex PCR reads; one entry per CDR3 protein. The sample carries 650,000 to 750,000 distinct CDR3 sequences, 14% recorded once. The germline gives CDR1 SGHKS, CDR2 YYEKEE (reference sequence). This CDR3 comprises 15 residues. V lost 6 bases and J lost 0, with 15 bases in between. Diagnostic assessment was based on clinical symptoms, serum thyroxine and TRAb, thyroid ultrasound and orbital computed tomography. This sample holds PBMCs from roughly 10 ml fresh peripheral blood.

This chain joins TRBV5-5 and TRBJ1-1; no clear D. This sequence originates from a woman in her late teens or twenties with Graves' hyperthyroidism. Input material: blood. CDR3 DNA sequence: TGTGCCAGCACCCCGAGTGGAACTATGAACACTGAAGCTTTCTTT. Its protein product is CASTPSGTMNTEAFF.